This TCR beta chain was retrieved from a study of blood T cell repertoires in COVID-19. Germline V gene lookup returns CDR1 LNHDA and CDR2 SQIVND (reference sequence). Trimming removed 8 bases at V and 4 bases at J, with 15 bases between. The CDR3 runs 13 residues. Sequenced by immunoSEQ multiplex PCR; TCRdb stores in-frame clones only, minus some. The sample records 250,000 or so clones, 80% to 85% being singletons. J is TRBJ2-7 and V is TRBV19; D may be TRBD1 (5 bases). The sample taken for sequencing was PBMCs or T cells enriched from blood (not recorded which). The source of this sequence is a man aged 45-60 years who had recovered from COVID-19. CDR3 region: CASAVGQDYEQYF. In DNA, the CDR3 is TGTGCCAGTGCGGTGGGGCAAGATTACGAGCAGTACTTC.